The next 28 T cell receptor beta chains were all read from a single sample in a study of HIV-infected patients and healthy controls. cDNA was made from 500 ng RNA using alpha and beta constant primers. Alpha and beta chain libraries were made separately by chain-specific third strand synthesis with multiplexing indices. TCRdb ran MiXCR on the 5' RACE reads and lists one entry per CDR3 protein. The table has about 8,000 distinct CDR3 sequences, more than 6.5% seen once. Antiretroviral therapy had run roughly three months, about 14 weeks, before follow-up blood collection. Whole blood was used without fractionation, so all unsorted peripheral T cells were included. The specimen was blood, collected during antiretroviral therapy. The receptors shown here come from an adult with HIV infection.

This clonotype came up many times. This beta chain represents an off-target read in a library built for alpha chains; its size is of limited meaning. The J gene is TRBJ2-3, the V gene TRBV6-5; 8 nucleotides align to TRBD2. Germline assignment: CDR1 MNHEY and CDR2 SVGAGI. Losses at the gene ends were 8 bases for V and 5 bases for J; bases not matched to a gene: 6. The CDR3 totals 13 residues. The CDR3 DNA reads TGTGCCAGCTTCAGCGGGGGAGGAGATACGCAGTATTTT. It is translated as CASFSGGGDTQYF.

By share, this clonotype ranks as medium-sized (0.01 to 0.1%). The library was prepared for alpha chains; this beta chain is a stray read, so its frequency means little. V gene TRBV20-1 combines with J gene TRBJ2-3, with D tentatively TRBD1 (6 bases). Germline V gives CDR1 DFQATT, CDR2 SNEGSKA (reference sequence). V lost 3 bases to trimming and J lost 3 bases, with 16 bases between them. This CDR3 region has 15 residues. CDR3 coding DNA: TGCAGTGCTAGTTTACAGGGTCCCGTTACAGATACGCAGTATTTT. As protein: CSASLQGPVTDTQYF.

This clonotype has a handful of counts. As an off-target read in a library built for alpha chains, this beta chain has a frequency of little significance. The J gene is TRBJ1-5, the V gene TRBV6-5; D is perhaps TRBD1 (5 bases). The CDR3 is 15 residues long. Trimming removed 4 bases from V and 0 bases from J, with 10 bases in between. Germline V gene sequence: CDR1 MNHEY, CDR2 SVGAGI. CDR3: CASSLGGDSNQPQHF. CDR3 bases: TGTGCCAGCAGTTTGGGGGGAGATAGCAATCAGCCCCAGCATTTT.

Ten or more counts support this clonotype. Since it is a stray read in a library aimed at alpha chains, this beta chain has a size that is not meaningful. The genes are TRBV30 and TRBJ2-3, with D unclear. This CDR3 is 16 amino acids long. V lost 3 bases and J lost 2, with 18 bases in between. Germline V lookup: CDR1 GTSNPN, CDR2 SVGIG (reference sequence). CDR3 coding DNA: TGTGCCTGGAGACCCAGAGCTCCGCAATACACAGATACGCAGTATTTT. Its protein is CAWRPRAPQYTDTQYF. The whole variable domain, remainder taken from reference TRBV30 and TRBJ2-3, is SQTIHQWPATLVQPVGSPLSLECTVEGTSNPNLYWYRQAAGRGLQLLFYSVGIGQISSEVPQNLSASRPQDRQFILSSKKLLLSDSGFYLCAWRPRAPQYTDTQYFGPGTRLTVL.

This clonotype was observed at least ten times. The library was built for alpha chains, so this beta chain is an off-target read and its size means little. The CDR3: CASSLEGLRQNTGELFF. DNA of the CDR3: TGTGCCAGCAGCTTAGAGGGACTTCGACAAAACACCGGGGAGCTGTTTTTT. V is TRBV7-9 and J is TRBJ2-2; D is perhaps TRBD2 (6 bases). The V end lost 1 base, the J end lost 2 bases, and 14 bases lay between the germline ends. The CDR3 is 17 amino acids. The germline CDR1 and CDR2 sequences are SEHNR and FQNEAQ (reference sequence).

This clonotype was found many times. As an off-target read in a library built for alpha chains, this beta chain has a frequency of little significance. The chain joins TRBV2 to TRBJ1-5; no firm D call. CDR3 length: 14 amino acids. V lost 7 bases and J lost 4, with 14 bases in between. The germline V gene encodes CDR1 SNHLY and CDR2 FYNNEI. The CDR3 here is CASNDGVGNQPQHF. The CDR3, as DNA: TGTGCCAGCAACGACGGGGTTGGAAATCAGCCCCAGCATTTT.

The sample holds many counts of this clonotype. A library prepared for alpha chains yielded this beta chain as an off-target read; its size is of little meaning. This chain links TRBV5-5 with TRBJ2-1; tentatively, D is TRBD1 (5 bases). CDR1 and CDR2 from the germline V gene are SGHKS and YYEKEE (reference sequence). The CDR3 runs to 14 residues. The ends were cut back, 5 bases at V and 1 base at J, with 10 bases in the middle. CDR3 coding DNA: TGTGCCAGCAGTCCAGACAGATCCTACAATGAGCAGTTCTTC. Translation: CASSPDRSYNEQFF.

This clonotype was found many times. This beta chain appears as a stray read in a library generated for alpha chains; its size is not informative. CDR3 protein: CASSQGVPSGRAGYNEQFF. DNA for the CDR3: TGTGCCAGCAGCCAAGGGGTCCCTAGCGGGAGGGCAGGGTACAATGAGCAGTTCTTC. The chain combines TRBV3-1 with TRBJ2-1, with 12 bases aligning to TRBD2. The CDR3 spans 19 residues. Germline CDR1 is LGHDT and CDR2 is YNNKEL (reference sequence). V shed 1 base and J 4 bases; nucleotides not matched to a gene: 11.

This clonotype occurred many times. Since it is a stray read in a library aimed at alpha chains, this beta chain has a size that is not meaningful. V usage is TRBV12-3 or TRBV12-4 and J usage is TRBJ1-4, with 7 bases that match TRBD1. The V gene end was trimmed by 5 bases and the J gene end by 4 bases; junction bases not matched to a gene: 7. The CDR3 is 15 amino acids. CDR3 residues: CASSPNRGGNEKLFF. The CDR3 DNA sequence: TGTGCCAGCAGTCCAAACAGGGGAGGTAATGAAAAACTGTTTTTT.

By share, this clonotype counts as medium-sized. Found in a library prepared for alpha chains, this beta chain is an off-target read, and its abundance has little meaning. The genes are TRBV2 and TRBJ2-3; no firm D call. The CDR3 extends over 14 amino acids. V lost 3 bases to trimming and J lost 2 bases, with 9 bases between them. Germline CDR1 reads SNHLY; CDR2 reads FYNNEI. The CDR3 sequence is CASSDADYTDTQYF. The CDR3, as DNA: TGTGCCAGCAGTGACGCCGATTACACAGATACGCAGTATTTT.

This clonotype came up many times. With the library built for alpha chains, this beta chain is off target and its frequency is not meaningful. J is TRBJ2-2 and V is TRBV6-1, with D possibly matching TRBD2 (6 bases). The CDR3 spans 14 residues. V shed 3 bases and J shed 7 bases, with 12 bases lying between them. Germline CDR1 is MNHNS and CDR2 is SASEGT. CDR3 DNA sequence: TGTGCCAGCAGTGAGGAGGGGCAAGGCGGGGAGCTGTTTTTT. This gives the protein CASSEEGQGGELFF.

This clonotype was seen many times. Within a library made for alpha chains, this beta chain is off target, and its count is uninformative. CDR3 DNA sequence: TGTGCCAGCAGCCCTCAGGGGGAGATTAATGAAAAACTGTTTTTT. Amino acids: CASSPQGEINEKLFF. The rearrangement joins TRBV5-4 to TRBJ1-4; 7 bases match TRBD1. Germline values: CDR1 SGHNT, CDR2 YYREEE (reference sequence). V gave up 4 bases and J gave up 4 bases; unmatched junction bases: 7. This CDR3 region has 15 residues.

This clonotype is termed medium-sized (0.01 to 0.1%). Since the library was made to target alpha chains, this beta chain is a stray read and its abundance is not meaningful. The CDR3 nucleotides are TGCGCCAGCAGCTTTGGCGGGAGTGCCTACAATGAGCAGTTCTTC. This sequence encodes CASSFGGSAYNEQFF. The J gene is TRBJ2-1, the V gene TRBV5-1, with TRBD2 matching over 7 bases. V gave up 2 bases and J gave up 2 bases; unmatched junction bases: 4. The CDR3 is 15 residues long. Germline V gene lookup returns CDR1 SGHRS and CDR2 YFSETQ. The full variable domain, with the rest looked up from reference TRBV5-1 and TRBJ2-1, is KAGVTQTPRYLIKTRGQQVTLSCSPISGHRSVSWYQQTPGQGLQFLFEYFSETQRNKGNFPGRFSGRQFSNSRSEMNVSTLELGDSALYLCASSFGGSAYNEQFFGPGTRLTVL.

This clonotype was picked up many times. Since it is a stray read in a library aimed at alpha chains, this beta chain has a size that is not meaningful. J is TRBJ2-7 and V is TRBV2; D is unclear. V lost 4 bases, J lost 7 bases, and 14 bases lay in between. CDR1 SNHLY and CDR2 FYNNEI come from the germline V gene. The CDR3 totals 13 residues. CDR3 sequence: CASSAVKGSEQYF. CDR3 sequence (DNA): TGTGCCAGCAGTGCGGTAAAGGGATCGGAGCAGTACTTC.

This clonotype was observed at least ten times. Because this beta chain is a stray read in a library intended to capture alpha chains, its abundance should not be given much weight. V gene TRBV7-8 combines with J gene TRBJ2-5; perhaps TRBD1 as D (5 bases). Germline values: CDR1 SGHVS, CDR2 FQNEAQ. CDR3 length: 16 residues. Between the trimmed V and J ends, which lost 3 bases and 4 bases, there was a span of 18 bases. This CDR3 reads CASSLREAGRAETQYF. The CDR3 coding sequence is TGTGCCAGCAGCTTGAGAGAGGCCGGCAGGGCAGAGACCCAGTACTTC.

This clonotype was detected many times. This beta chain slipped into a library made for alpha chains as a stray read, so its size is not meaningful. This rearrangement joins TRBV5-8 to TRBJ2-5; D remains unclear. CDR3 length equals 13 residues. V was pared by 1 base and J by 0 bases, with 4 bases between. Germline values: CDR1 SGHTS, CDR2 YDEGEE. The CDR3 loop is CASSLPHQETQYF. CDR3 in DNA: TGTGCCAGCAGCTTGCCTCACCAAGAGACCCAGTACTTC.

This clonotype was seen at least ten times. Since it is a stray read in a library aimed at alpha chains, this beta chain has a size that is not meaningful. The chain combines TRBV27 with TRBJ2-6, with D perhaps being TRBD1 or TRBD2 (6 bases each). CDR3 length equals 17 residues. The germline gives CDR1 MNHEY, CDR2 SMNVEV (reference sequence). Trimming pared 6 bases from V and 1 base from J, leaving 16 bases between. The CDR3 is CASSSPGARSGANVLTF. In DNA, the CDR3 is TGTGCCAGCAGCTCACCGGGGGCCCGTTCTGGGGCCAACGTCCTGACTTTC.

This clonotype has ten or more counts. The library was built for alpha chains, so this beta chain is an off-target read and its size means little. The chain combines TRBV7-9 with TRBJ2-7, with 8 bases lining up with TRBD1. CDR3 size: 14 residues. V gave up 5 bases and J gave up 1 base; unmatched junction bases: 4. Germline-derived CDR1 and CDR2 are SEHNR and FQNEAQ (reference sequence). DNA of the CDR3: TGTGCCAGCAGCCCCCGGGACAGGTCCTACGAGCAGTACTTC. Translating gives CASSPRDRSYEQYF.

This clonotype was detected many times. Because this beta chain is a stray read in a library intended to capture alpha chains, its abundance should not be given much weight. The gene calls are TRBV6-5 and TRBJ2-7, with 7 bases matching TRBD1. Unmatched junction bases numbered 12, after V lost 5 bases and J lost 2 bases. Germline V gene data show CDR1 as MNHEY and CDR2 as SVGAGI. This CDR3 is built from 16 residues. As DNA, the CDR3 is TGTGCCAGCAGTCACCGGGACAGAAGCCCTACCTACGAGCAGTACTTC. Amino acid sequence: CASSHRDRSPTYEQYF.

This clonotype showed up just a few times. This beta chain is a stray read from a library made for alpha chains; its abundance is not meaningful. The CDR3 protein is CASSLGPSSGDETQYF. The CDR3 DNA is TGCGCCAGCAGCTTGGGCCCCAGTAGCGGTGACGAGACCCAGTACTTC. The V gene is TRBV5-1, the J gene TRBJ2-5; perhaps TRBD2 as D (6 bases). V was trimmed by 0 bases and J by 5 bases, leaving 17 bases between them. Germline CDR1 SGHRS, CDR2 YFSETQ. CDR3 length: 16 residues.

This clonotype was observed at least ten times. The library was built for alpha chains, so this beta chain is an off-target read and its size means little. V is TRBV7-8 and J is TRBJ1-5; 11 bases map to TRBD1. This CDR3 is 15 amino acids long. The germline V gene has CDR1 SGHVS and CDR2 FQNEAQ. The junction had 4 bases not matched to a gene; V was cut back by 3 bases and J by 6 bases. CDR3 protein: CASSFGQGAGQPQHF. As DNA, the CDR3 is TGTGCCAGCAGCTTCGGACAGGGGGCGGGTCAGCCCCAGCATTTT.

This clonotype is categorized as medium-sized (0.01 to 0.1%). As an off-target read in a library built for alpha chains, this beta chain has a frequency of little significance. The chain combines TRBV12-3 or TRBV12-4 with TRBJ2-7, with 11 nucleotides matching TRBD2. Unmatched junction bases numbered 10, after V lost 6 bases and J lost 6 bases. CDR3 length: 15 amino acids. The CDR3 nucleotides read TGTGCCAGCAGAGGGACTAGCGGTCCCACCATCGAGCAGTACTTC. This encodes CASRGTSGPTIEQYF.

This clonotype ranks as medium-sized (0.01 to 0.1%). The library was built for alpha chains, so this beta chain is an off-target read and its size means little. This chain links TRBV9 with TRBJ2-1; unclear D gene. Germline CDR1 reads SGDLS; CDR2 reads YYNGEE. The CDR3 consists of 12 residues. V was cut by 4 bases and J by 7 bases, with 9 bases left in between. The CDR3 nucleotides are TGTGCCAGCAGCTCCCATCCTAATGAGCAGTTCTTC. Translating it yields CASSSHPNEQFF.

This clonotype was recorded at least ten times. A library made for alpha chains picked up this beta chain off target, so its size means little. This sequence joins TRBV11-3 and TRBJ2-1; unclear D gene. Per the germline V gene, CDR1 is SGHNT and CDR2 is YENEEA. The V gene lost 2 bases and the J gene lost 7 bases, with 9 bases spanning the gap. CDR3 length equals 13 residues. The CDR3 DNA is TGTGCCAGCAGCTTAAGTACCCCTAATGAGCAGTTCTTC. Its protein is CASSLSTPNEQFF.

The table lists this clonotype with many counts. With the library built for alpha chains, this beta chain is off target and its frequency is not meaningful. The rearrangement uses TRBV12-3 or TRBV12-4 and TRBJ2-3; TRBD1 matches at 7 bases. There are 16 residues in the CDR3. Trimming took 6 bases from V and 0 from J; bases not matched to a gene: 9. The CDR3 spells CASSRHGQVSTDTQYF. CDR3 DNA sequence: TGTGCCAGCAGCCGCCACGGACAGGTTAGCACAGATACGCAGTATTTT.

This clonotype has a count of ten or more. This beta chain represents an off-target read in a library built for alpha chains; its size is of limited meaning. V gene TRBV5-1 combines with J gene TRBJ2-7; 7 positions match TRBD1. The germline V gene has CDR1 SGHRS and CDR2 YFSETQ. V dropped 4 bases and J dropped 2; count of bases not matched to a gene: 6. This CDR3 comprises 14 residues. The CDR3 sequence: CASSAGQETYEQYF. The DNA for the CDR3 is TGCGCCAGCAGCGCCGGACAGGAGACCTACGAGCAGTACTTC.

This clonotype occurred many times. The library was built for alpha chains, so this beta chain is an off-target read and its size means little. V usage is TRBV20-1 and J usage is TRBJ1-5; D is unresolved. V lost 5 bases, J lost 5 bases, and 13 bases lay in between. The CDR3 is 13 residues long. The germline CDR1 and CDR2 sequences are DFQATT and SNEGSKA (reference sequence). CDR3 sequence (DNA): TGCAGTGCTCCACTGGGGTGGGATCAGCCCCAGCATTTT. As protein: CSAPLGWDQPQHF.

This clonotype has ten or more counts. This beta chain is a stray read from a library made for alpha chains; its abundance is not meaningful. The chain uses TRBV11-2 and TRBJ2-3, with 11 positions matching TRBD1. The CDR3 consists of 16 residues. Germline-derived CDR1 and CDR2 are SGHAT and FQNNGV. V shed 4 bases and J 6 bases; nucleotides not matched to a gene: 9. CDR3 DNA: TGTGCCAGCAGCTCAGGCGGACAGGGGGCGAGGGATACGCAGTATTTT. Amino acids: CASSSGGQGARDTQYF.